This T cell receptor (beta chain) was obtained from a study of CD8 T cells in ankylosing spondylitis (dated by TCRdb to 2016 to 2017). Turning to the overall study: The study profiled T cell receptor beta repertoires in healthy donors and ankylosing spondylitis patients to find disease-linked TCR variants. The whole study cohort included over 85 healthy donors and about two dozen ankylosing spondylitis patients. Peripheral blood was sampled, and synovial fluid was additionally collected from ankylosing spondylitis patients. What the work shows at the level of the full study, not this receptor alone: Some of the motif variants had been reported before in the synovial fluid and blood of reactive arthritis patients, a finding that suggests common disease-initiation mechanisms. Blood from ankylosing spondylitis patients appeared to be characterized by a TCR beta motif made up of about 8 highly homologous amino acid variants. Significant enrichment of the disease-linked clones was reported in matched synovial fluid samples from ankylosing spondylitis patients. The disease-linked clones showed a CD8+ phenotype and occurred at relatively low frequencies in peripheral blood.

This clonotype was seen at least ten times. Its antigen remains undetermined. Base qualities are not recorded, but no much larger clone differs from it by a single base. The sequencer was an Illumina HiSeq 2500. Quantitative 5'-RACE with molecular barcodes was used to prepare TCR beta libraries. From the authors' description of their analysis: Disease-linked TCR variants were identified with a new computational method built on a probabilistic model of VDJ rearrangement. TCRdb reworked the public reads: Q25 trimming with fastp, MiXCR clone assembly, productive beta chains retained. Duplicate CDR3 protein sequences are folded into a single record with the most common DNA and genes. The V and J calls come from TCRdb's annotation, not from the publication. The sample profile shows 200,000 to 300,000 distinct CDR3 sequences; over 9.5% of them were found once. Jointly, the top ten make up around 3% of the sample.

CDR1 SGHTA and CDR2 FQGNSA were looked up in the germline V gene. V drops 5 bases and J drops 3 bases, leaving 17 bases in between. From its cysteine to its phenylalanine, the CDR3 spans 16 amino acids. Only the CDR3 portion is preserved as DNA: 48 bases, with reading frame beginning at the first base. The chain uses TRBV7-2 and TRBJ2-1; TRBD2 is perhaps the D gene, given 5 matching bases. Sequencing was performed on blood, either unsorted or a sorted T cell fraction (not recorded which). The clonotype originates from a male donor with ankylosing spondylitis or in good health (not recorded which). The nucleotides read TGTGCCAGCAGCCTAGAGGGATCAGTGAACTACAATGAGCAGTTCTTC. Translated, this gives CASSLEGSVNYNEQFF.